A single TCR beta chain is shown here with its context. It lacks a known antigen. Base qualities are not recorded, but no much larger clone differs from it by a single base. Each collaborating institution followed its own protocols to collect whole blood in K2EDTA tubes. For TCRbeta analysis, collaborators shipped samples as frozen whole blood, isolated PBMCs, or DNA extracted from either of those sample types. Based on the germline V gene, the CDR1 and CDR2 sequences are SQVTM and ANQGSEA. Compared with germline, V lacks 3 bases and J lacks 8 bases; bases without a gene match: 5. Counted from cysteine to phenylalanine, this CDR3 has 14 amino acids. This entry keeps only the CDR3 DNA: 42 bases, framed from base 1. The data originate from a study of blood T cell repertoires in COVID-19 (dated by TCRdb to about 2020). About the study as a whole: The collaborator samples originated in the United States, Italy and Spain and spanned the acute and convalescent phases of COVID-19. The material from the prospective study consisted of cDNA or gDNA derived from T cells, B-cell-depleted T cells, or PBMCs. Subjects who had been exposed to COVID-19, were actively infected with it, or had recovered from it provided the deeply sampled blood TCRbeta repertoires that made up the dataset. A freely available public database, intended as a resource for researchers studying the immune response to SARS-CoV-2, is where the repertoires were released. Samples were obtained from the ongoing ImmuneRACE study (first 160 participants) and from 1,254 subjects provided by 6 global collaborators. Nearly every sample came with metadata listing a de-identified subject ID, COVID-19 status, age in years and sex. HLA class I and class II types, where available, came from metadata supplied by the sample provider rather than from assay-based typing. Results and caveats for the whole study, not just this receptor: The amount of clinical and demographic metadata varied by source and participant and was provided uncurated.

TCRbeta CDR3 regions were amplified from genomic DNA by means of the immunoSEQ Assay, a bias-controlled multiplex PCR. The study's own analysis went as follows. The number of nucleated cells in each sample was estimated by amplification of reference gene primers within the assay. To quantify the absolute abundance of each unique TCRbeta CDR3 rearrangement, sequence reads were collapsed and filtered. For each sample, productive Simpson clonality was calculated as the square root of Simpson's diversity index across productive rearrangements. The source is immuneACCESS, and TCRdb retained only in-frame sequences with V and J called. Part of the clones is not carried over; for the studies checked, unresolved V genes explain less than half of this, and the remainder is unexplained. That table gives V, J and clone size, and the DNA gave D and trimming. Counted in this sample were approximately 26,000 clones; more than 65% of them appeared once. The ten largest account for under 35% of the sample.

Sequenced input: peripheral blood. The sequence derives from a human donor in a cohort sampled during active COVID-19. The chain is encoded by TRBV29-1 joined to TRBJ2-1; TRBD1 fits 12 bases in the junction. The bases are TGCAGCGTTGAGTCGGGACAGGGGGCGTATGAGCAGTTCTTC. Its translation reads: CSVESGQGAYEQFF.